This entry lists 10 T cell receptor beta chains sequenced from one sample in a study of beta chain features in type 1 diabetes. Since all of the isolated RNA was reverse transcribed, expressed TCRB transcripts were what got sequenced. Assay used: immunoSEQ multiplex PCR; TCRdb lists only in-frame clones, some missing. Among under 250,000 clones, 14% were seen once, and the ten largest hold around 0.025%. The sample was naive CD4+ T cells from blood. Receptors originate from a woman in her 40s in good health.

The CDR3 sequence: CASSQAMTGKETQYF. CDR3 DNA: TGTGCCAGCAGCCAAGCAATGACAGGAAAAGAGACCCAGTACTTC. The V and J genes are TRBV7-9 and TRBJ2-5; maybe TRBD1 (6 bases). The CDR3 length is 15 residues. The germline V gene has CDR1 SEHNR and CDR2 FQNEAQ (reference sequence). Trimming shortened V by 5 bases and J by 3 bases, and 16 bases separated the two germline ends.

This CDR3 reads CASRQTGELFF. The CDR3 DNA reads as TGTGCCAGTCGACAGACCGGGGAGCTGTTTTTT. The chain couples TRBV6-5 to TRBJ2-2, with D possibly matching TRBD1 (5 bases). The V and J ends lost 9 bases and 5 bases respectively, with 7 bases between them. Germline V gene data show CDR1 as MNHEY and CDR2 as SVGAGI. The CDR3 runs to 11 residues.

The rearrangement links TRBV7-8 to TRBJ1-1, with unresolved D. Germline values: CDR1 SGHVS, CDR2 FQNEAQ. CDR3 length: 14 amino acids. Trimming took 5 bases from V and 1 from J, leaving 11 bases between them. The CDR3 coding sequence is TGTGCCAGCAGCGCATCGGGTCAGAACACTGAAGCTTTCTTT. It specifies CASSASGQNTEAFF.

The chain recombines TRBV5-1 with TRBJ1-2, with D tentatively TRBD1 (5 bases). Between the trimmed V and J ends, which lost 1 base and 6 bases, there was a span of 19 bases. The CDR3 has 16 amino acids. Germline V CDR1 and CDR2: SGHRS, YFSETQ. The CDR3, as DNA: TGCGCCAGCAGCTTGCTAGGGCGGGACCCGGCGCATGGCTACACCTTC. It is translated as CASSLLGRDPAHGYTF.

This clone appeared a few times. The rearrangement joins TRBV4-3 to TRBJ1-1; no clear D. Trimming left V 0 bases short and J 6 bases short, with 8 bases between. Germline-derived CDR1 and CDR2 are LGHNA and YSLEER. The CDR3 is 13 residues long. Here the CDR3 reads CASSQDGEAEAFF. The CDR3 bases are TGCGCCAGCAGCCAAGATGGCGAGGCTGAAGCTTTCTTT.

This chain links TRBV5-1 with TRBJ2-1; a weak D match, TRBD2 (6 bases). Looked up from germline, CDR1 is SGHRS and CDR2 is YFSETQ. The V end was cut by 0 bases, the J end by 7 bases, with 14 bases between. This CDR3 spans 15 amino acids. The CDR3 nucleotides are TGCGCCAGCAGCTTGGAGGGGAGGAGTAGAAATGAGCAGTTCTTC. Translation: CASSLEGRSRNEQFF.

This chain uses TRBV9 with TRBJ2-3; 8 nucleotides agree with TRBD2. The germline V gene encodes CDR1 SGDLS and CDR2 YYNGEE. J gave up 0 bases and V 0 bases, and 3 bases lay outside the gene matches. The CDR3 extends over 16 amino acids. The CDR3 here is CASSVEGTRSTDTQYF. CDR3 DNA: TGTGCCAGCAGCGTAGAGGGGACTAGGAGCACAGATACGCAGTATTTT. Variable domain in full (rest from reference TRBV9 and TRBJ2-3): DSGVTQTPKHLITATGQRVTLRCSPRSGDLSVYWYQQSLDQGLQFLIQYYNGEERAKGNILERFSAQQFPDLHSELNLSSLELGDSALYFCASSVEGTRSTDTQYFGPGTRLTVL.

The CDR3 DNA reads TGTGCCAGCAGCTTGGGGGACATCAAAACCTACGAGCAGTACTTC. Translation gives CASSLGDIKTYEQYF. The V and J genes are TRBV9 and TRBJ2-7; D possibly corresponds to TRBD1 (6 bases). V was clipped by 4 bases and J by 2 bases, with 16 bases between them. The CDR3 loop spans 15 amino acids. Germline V gene sequence: CDR1 SGDLS, CDR2 YYNGEE. Using reference TRBV9 and TRBJ2-7 for the parts outside the CDR3, the full variable domain is DSGVTQTPKHLITATGQRVTLRCSPRSGDLSVYWYQQSLDQGLQFLIQYYNGEERAKGNILERFSAQQFPDLHSELNLSSLELGDSALYFCASSLGDIKTYEQYFGPGTRLTVT.

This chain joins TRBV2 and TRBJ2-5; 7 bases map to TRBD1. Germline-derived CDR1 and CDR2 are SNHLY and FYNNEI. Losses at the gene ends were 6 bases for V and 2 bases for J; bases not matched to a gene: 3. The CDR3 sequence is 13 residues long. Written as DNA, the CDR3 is TGTGCCAGCAGAATGGGACAGCAAGAGACCCAGTACTTC. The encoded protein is CASRMGQQETQYF.

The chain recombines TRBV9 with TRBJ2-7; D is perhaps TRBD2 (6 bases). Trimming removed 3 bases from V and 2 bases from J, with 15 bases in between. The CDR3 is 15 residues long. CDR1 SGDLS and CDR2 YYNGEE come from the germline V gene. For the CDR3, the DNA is TGTGCCAGCAGCGCGCGGGACCGTTCGGCCTACGAGCAGTACTTC. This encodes CASSARDRSAYEQYF.